This T cell receptor beta chain was sequenced during a study of blood T cell repertoires in COVID-19. Study context: The study drew acute and convalescent COVID-19 samples from the United States, Italy and Spain.

Germline assignment: CDR1 PRHDT and CDR2 FYEKMQ (reference sequence). This CDR3 comprises 13 residues. V was pared by 6 bases and J by 8 bases, with 16 bases between. This clone has just a few counts. In the original workflow: Amplification of reference gene primers was used by the study to estimate nucleated cell counts. Measured with immunoSEQ multiplex PCR; TCRdb has only the in-frame clones, and not every one. V and J calls and clone size are given by that table; D and trimming were obtained from the DNA. This repertoire shows about 240,000 clones, 85% to 90% found once; its top ten account for 6% to 9%.

Sequenced: peripheral blood. The chain carries TRBV13 and TRBJ1-2; D is perhaps TRBD1 (6 bases). This TCR derives from a woman in her 70s with active or convalescent COVID-19. CDR3: CASSHGGAKGYTF. The CDR3 region has the DNA TGTGCCAGCAGTCATGGGGGGGCGAAAGGCTACACCTTC.